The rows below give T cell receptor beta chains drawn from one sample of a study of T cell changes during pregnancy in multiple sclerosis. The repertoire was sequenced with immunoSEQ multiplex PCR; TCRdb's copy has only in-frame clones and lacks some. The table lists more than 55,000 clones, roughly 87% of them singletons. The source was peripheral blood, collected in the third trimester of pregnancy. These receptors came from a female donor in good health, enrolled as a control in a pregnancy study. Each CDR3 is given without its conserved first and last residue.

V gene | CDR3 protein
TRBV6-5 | ASGLPPYEQY
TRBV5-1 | ASSQLGAVYEQY
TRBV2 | ASSDWTGSSKNIQY
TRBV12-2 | ASRLQGDPNEQY
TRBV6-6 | ASSRDSANYEQY
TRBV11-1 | ASSFRTGGFGANVLT
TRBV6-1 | ASSVRQFYGYT
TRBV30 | AWSVGLELF
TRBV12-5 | ASGAWIRGGSSYNEQF
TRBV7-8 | ASSLLPDRVRDTQY
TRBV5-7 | ASRDRDNEQF
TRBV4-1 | ASSLGTIPNEQF
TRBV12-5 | ASAPGRLQETQY
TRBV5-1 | ASSLGQRGLGGELF
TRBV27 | ASSFTGEKLF
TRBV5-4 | ASSRMGQLAGAYEQY
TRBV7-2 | ASSLVASGGLSSYNEQF
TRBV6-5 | ASRTQGAGGELF
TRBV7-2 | ASSLRGNQPQH
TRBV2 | ASRTSGGAGEQF
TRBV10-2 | ASQSNLLTGSVGNYGYT
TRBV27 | ASSSDREANYGYT
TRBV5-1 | ASREQGVQETQY
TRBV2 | ASSPRGRGEGEQY
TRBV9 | ASSVATGANVLT
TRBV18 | ASSPPNRAYEQY
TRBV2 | ASNEQGSTDTQY
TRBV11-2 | ASSLPSRGMNTEAF
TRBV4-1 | ASSQVEGGNTGELF
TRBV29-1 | SVVTGESNQPQH